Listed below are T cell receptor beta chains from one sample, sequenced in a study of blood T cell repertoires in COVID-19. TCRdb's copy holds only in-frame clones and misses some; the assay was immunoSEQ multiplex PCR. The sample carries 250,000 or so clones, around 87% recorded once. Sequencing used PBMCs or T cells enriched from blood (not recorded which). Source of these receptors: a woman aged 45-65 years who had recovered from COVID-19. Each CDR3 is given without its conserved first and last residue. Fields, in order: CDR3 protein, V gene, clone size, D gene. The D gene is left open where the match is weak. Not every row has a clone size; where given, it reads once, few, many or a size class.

CDR3 protein: ASSRGGPYGYT
V gene: TRBV19
clone size: -
D gene: -

CDR3 protein: ASSPRLAGDSNEQF
V gene: TRBV7-9
clone size: -
D gene: TRBD2

CDR3 protein: ASSQVLAGLLSSYNEQF
V gene: TRBV4-1
clone size: -
D gene: TRBD2

CDR3 protein: ASGRVDTQY
V gene: TRBV3-1/TRBV3-2
clone size: -
D gene: -

CDR3 protein: ASSLTDSLDEQF
V gene: TRBV7-3
clone size: -
D gene: -

CDR3 protein: AWTKKQGRPWAERYNEQF
V gene: TRBV30
clone size: -
D gene: -

CDR3 protein: ASSLRQGYEQY
V gene: TRBV7-2
clone size: once
D gene: -

CDR3 protein: ASSLVRRTGYNEQF
V gene: TRBV11-2
clone size: -
D gene: -

CDR3 protein: ASSSGLIMNTEAF
V gene: TRBV7-6
clone size: -
D gene: -

CDR3 protein: SVGGLAVYNEQF
V gene: TRBV29-1
clone size: -
D gene: TRBD2

CDR3 protein: ASRITQGGSYNEQF
V gene: TRBV28
clone size: -
D gene: -

CDR3 protein: ASTPTGEHEKLF
V gene: TRBV28
clone size: -
D gene: -

CDR3 protein: ASSFSAGVTDTQY
V gene: TRBV7-3
clone size: -
D gene: TRBD2